Below are 17 T cell receptor beta chains sequenced from a single sample in a study of cytomegalovirus exposure and HLA in healthy donors. This PCR relied on a set of 60 Vbeta primers and 13 Jbeta primers. The method was immunoSEQ multiplex PCR; TCRdb's version includes in-frame clones alone and lacks a portion of them. The data contain roughly 110,000 clones, 77% of them seen just once; the ten biggest clones take up roughly 3.9%. The specimen sequenced was PBMCs. The receptors shown here come from a male donor in good health and CMV-seronegative.

V usage is TRBV21-1 and J usage is TRBJ2-1; TRBD1 was called by the table and not checked on the DNA. TRBV21-1 is given as a pseudogene. The CDR3 extends over 18 amino acids. For the CDR3, the DNA is TGTGCCAGCAGCAAAAATGCCCGACCTGGGGGCGAGGTCAATGAGCAGTTCTTC. It is translated as CASSKNARPGGEVNEQFF.

The chain couples TRBV6-1 to TRBJ2-7, with unresolved D. Germline V gene lookup returns CDR1 MNHNS and CDR2 SASEGT. This CDR3 has 12 residues. The V end lost 8 bases, the J end lost 2 bases, and 10 bases lay between the germline ends. CDR3: CASSAGAYEQYF. The CDR3 DNA follows: TGTGCCAGCTCTGCAGGCGCCTACGAGCAGTACTTC.

The V and J genes are TRBV7-3 and TRBJ1-4, with D possibly being TRBD1 (6 bases). The length of the CDR3 is 14 residues. Trimming removed 5 bases from V and 3 bases from J, with 10 bases in between. Germline V gene lookup returns CDR1 SGHTA and CDR2 FQGTGA. Here the CDR3 reads CASSQGGANEKLFF. The CDR3, as DNA: TGTGCCAGCAGCCAAGGGGGTGCTAATGAAAAACTGTTTTTT.

The V and J genes are TRBV5-4 and TRBJ1-1, with D possibly TRBD1 on 6 matching bases. Germline V gene data show CDR1 as SGHNT and CDR2 as YYREEE (reference sequence). With 1 base removed from V and 4 bases from J, the gap between germline ends came to 11 bases. The CDR3 has 14 amino acids. The CDR3 spells CASSLPGEGTEAFF. The CDR3 region has the DNA TGTGCCAGCAGCTTGCCAGGGGAAGGCACTGAAGCTTTCTTT. Supplemented by reference TRBV5-4 and TRBJ1-1, the full variable domain reads ETGVTQSPTHLIKTRGQQVTLRCSSQSGHNTVSWYQQALGQGPQFIFQYYREEENGRGNFPPRFSGLQFPNYSSELNVNALELDDSALYLCASSLPGEGTEAFFGQGTRLTVV.

This chain joins TRBV7-8 and TRBJ2-3; 7 bases are a match to TRBD2. This CDR3 is 15 amino acids long. Germline V CDR1 and CDR2: SGHVS, FQNEAQ. After removal of 1 base from V and 1 base from J, the junction contained 2 bases not matched to a gene. In nucleotides, the CDR3 is TGTGCCAGCAGCTTAGGGGAGGGTCGCACAGATACGCAGTATTTT. Translated, it gives CASSLGEGRTDTQYF.

V gene TRBV7-5 combines with J gene TRBJ1-4. TRBV7-5 is a pseudogene locus. This CDR3 comprises 15 residues. The CDR3 DNA follows: TGTGCCAGAAATCCCGGGGGGGGAGGGGGCGAAAAACTGTTTTTT. As protein: CARNPGGGGGEKLFF.

The rearrangement uses TRBV10-3 and TRBJ1-1; D perhaps matches TRBD1 (5 bases). Trimming shortened V by 8 bases and J by 4 bases, and 14 bases separated the two germline ends. CDR3 length equals 13 residues. CDR1 is ENHRY and CDR2 is SYGVKD in the germline V gene. The CDR3 DNA sequence: TGTGCCATCGGGGCGGGGGTTTTCACTGAAGCTTTCTTT. Translation: CAIGAGVFTEAFF.

J is TRBJ1-2 and V is TRBV5-5; the D gene is possibly TRBD1 (5 bases). This CDR3 spans 14 amino acids. V gave up 4 bases and J gave up 6 bases, with 16 bases separating them. Germline CDR1 reads SGHKS; CDR2 reads YYEKEE (reference sequence). Here the CDR3 reads CASSPRGGLNGYTF. The CDR3 DNA sequence: TGTGCCAGCAGCCCAAGGGGAGGTTTAAATGGCTACACCTTC.

The V gene is TRBV13, the J gene TRBJ2-1; D might be TRBD1 (6 bases). Trimming pared 3 bases from V and 7 bases from J, leaving 16 bases between. This CDR3 is 15 amino acids long. Germline V lookup: CDR1 PRHDT, CDR2 FYEKMQ (reference sequence). CDR3 in DNA: TGTGCCAGCAGCTTCCGGGACACCCGTTCAAATGAGCAGTTCTTC. Its protein is CASSFRDTRSNEQFF. Supplemented by reference TRBV13 and TRBJ2-1, the full variable domain reads AAGVIQSPRHLIKEKRETATLKCYPIPRHDTVYWYQQGPGQDPQFLISFYEKMQSDKGSIPDRFSAQQFSDYHSELNMSSLELGDSALYFCASSFRDTRSNEQFFGPGTRLTVL.

The chain joins TRBV11-2 to TRBJ2-1; no clear D. There are 15 residues in the CDR3. Trimming shortened V by 1 base and J by 0 bases, and 7 bases separated the two germline ends. From germline, CDR1 is SGHAT and CDR2 FQNNGV. The CDR3 region is CASSLGSSSYNEQFF. CDR3 coding DNA: TGTGCCAGCAGCTTAGGTTCGAGCTCCTACAATGAGCAGTTCTTC.

The CDR3 DNA is TGTGCCAGCAGGTCTACAGGGGGCCTTGAGCAGTTCTTC. Translation gives CASRSTGGLEQFF. The V gene is TRBV9, the J gene TRBJ2-1; 9 bases map to TRBD1. V was pared by 5 bases and J by 9 bases, with 6 bases of the junction left unmatched. Germline V lookup: CDR1 SGDLS, CDR2 YYNGEE. This CDR3 has 13 amino acids.

The chain uses TRBV7-9 and TRBJ2-7, with a tentative D call TRBD2 (5 bases). In germline, CDR1 is SEHNR, CDR2 FQNEAQ (reference sequence). The V and J ends lost 1 base and 0 bases respectively, with 13 bases between them. CDR3 length equals 16 residues. The chain's CDR3 is CASSLELLGSSYEQYF. CDR3 DNA: TGTGCCAGCAGCTTAGAGCTGTTGGGGAGCTCCTACGAGCAGTACTTC.

The chain carries TRBV18 and TRBJ1-5; 7 positions agree with TRBD1. This CDR3 is built from 16 residues. Germline V gene sequence: CDR1 KGHSH, CDR2 LQKENI. V was pared by 3 bases and J by 4 bases, with 9 bases of the junction left unmatched. The CDR3 coding sequence is TGTGCCAGCTCACCGATTGTGACAGGGCTTAATCAGCCCCAGCATTTT. Amino acids: CASSPIVTGLNQPQHF.

This clone was counted a few times. The chain uses TRBV15 and TRBJ1-5; possibly TRBD1 for D (6 bases). Trimming cost V 0 bases and J 2 bases, with 23 bases left between them. The V gene's germline CDR1 is LNHNV and CDR2 YYDKDF (reference sequence). CDR3 length: 20 amino acids. The CDR3 DNA follows: TGTGCCACCAGCAGAGATCTCGTACAGGGAAGGGGGATTGGCAATCAGCCCCAGCATTTT. As protein: CATSRDLVQGRGIGNQPQHF.

This clone was seen only once. This chain uses TRBV11-2 with TRBJ2-7; a possible D gene is TRBD1 (5 bases). Germline CDR1 and CDR2: SGHAT and FQNNGV. The CDR3 is made up of 13 amino acids. V lost 3 bases, J lost 2 bases, and 8 bases lay in between. CDR3 region: CASSLTEPYEQYF. In DNA, the CDR3 is TGTGCCAGCAGCTTGACAGAGCCCTACGAGCAGTACTTC. The entire variable domain, with the rest obtained from reference TRBV11-2 and TRBJ2-7, is as follows: EAGVAQSPRYKIIEKRQSVAFWCNPISGHATLYWYQQILGQGPKLLIQFQNNGVVDDSQLPKDRFSAERLKGVDSTLKIQPAKLEDSAVYLCASSLTEPYEQYFGPGTRLTVT.

The V call is TRBV29-1, the J call TRBJ2-2, with TRBD1 identical over 10 bases. This CDR3 has 16 residues. Germline assignment: CDR1 SQVTM and CDR2 ANQGSEA. With V trimmed by 4 bases and J by 4 bases, 9 bases remained unmatched. The CDR3 region has the DNA TGCAGCGTTGTAACCTCCGGGACAGGGGTCACCGGGGAGCTGTTTTTT. This gives the protein CSVVTSGTGVTGELFF.

This chain joins TRBV10-3 and TRBJ2-7; 13 bases match TRBD2. The V gene's germline CDR1 is ENHRY and CDR2 SYGVKD. V was pared by 6 bases and J by 7 bases, with 6 bases of the junction left unmatched. The CDR3 sequence is 14 residues long. CDR3 sequence reads: CAIRGLAGVGEQYF. In DNA, the CDR3 is TGTGCCATCAGAGGACTAGCGGGAGTGGGGGAGCAGTACTTC.